The source of this T cell receptor beta chain is a study of beta chain features in type 1 diabetes. General observations from the study: In cDNA sequencing, cells with high TCR expression could be over-represented. Moderate but significant shortening of TCRB CDR3s was recorded in all four CD4+ subsets from Type 1 diabetes patients. More deletions and fewer insertions at VDJ junctions were seen in type 1 diabetes patients. A greater similarity of naive, central memory and Treg TCRB repertoires was seen among patients than among healthy donors.

This CDR3 is 12 amino acids long. CDR1 is SEHNR, CDR2 FQNEAQ, per germline (reference sequence). V lost 4 bases, J lost 0 bases, and 4 bases lay in between. The entirety of the isolated RNA underwent reverse transcription, so expressed TCRB transcripts were sequenced. Profiling relied on immunoSEQ multiplex PCR, and the TCRdb table lists in-frame clones only, not all of them. The top ten hold roughly 0.04% of the sample, which has 500,000 to 850,000 clones, over 12% seen once. This clone was detected a few times. Antigen unknown. This clonotype originated in a man aged 18 to 35 with type 1 diabetes. The V and J genes are TRBV7-9 and TRBJ2-7; D gene ambiguous. The material sequenced was naive CD4+ T cells from blood. CDR3 nucleotides: TGTGCCAGCAGCTCCACCTCCTACGAGCAGTACTTC. As protein: CASSSTSYEQYF. Full variable domain (missing parts from reference TRBV7-9 and TRBJ2-7): DTGVSQNPRHKITKRGQNVTFRCDPISEHNRLYWYRQTLGQGPEFLTYFQNEAQLEKSRLLSDRFSAERPKGSFSTLEIQRTEQGDSAMYLCASSSTSYEQYFGPGTRLTVT.